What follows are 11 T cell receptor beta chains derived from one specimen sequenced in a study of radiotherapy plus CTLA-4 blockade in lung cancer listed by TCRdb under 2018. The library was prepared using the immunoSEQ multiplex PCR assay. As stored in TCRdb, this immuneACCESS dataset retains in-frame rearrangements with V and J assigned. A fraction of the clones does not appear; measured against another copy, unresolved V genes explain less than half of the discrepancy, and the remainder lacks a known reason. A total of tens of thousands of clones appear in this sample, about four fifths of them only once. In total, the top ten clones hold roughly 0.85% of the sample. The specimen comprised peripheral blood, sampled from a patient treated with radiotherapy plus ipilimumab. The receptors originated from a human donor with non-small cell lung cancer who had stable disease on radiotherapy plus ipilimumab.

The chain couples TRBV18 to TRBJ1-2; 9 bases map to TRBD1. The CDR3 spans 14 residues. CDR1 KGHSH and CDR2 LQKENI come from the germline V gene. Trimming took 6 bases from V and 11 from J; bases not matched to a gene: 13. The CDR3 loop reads CASSRDRASSGYTF. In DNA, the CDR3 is TGTGCCAGCTCGCGGGACAGGGCGTCTAGTGGGTACACCTTC. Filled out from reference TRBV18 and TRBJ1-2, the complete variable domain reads NAGVMQNPRHLVRRRGQEARLRCSPMKGHSHVYWYRQLPEEGLKFMVYLQKENIIDESGMPKERFSAEFPKEGPSILRIQQVVRGDSAAYFCASSRDRASSGYTFGSGTRLTVV.

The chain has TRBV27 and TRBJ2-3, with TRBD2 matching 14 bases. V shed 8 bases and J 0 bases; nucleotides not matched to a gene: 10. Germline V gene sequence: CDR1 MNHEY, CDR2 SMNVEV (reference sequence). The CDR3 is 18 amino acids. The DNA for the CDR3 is TGTGCCAGCCCCTCCGGGACTAGCGGGGGATCTAGCACAGATACGCAGTATTTT. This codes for CASPSGTSGGSSTDTQYF.

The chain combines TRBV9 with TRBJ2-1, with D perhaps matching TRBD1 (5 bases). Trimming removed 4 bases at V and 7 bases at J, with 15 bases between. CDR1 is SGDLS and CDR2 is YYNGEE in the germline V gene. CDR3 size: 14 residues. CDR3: CASSPVVGPNEQFF. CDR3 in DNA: TGTGCCAGCAGCCCTGTTGTGGGGCCTAATGAGCAGTTCTTC. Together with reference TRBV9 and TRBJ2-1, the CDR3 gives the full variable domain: DSGVTQTPKHLITATGQRVTLRCSPRSGDLSVYWYQQSLDQGLQFLIQYYNGEERAKGNILERFSAQQFPDLHSELNLSSLELGDSALYFCASSPVVGPNEQFFGPGTRLTVL.

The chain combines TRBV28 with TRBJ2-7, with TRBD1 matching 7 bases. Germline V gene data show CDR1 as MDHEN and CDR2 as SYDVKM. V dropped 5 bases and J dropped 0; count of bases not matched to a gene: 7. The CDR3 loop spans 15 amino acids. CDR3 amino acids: CASSTGTDSSYEQYF. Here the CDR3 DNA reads TGTGCCAGCAGTACCGGGACAGACAGCTCCTACGAGCAGTACTTC.

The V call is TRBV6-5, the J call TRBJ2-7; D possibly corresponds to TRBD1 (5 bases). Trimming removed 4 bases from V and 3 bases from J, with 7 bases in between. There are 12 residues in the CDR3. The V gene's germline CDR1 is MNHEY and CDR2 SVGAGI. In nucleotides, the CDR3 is TGTGCCAGCAGTTTTGACAGCTACGAGCAGTACTTC. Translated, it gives CASSFDSYEQYF.

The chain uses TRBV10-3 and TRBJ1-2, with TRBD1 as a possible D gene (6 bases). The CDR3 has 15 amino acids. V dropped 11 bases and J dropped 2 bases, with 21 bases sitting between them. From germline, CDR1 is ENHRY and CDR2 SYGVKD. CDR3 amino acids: CAATEDRILNYGYTF. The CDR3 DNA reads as TGTGCCGCCACCGAGGACAGAATATTAAACTATGGCTACACCTTC.

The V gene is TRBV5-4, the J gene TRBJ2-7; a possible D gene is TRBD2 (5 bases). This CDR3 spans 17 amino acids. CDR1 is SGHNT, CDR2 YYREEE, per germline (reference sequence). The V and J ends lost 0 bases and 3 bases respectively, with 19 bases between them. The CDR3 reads CASSLGGSSWYSYEQYF. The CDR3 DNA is TGTGCCAGCAGCTTGGGAGGGTCTAGCTGGTATAGCTACGAGCAGTACTTC.

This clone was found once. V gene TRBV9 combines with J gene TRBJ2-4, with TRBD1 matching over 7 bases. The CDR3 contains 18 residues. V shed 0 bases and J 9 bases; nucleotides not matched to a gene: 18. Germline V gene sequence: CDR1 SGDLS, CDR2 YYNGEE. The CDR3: CASSVGAPRTGERAIQYF. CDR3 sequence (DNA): TGTGCCAGCAGCGTAGGGGCACCAAGGACAGGCGAGAGGGCCATTCAGTACTTC.

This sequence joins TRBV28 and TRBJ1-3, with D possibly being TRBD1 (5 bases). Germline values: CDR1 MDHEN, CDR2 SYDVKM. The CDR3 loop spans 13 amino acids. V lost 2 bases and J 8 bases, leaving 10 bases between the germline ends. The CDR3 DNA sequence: TGTGCCAGCAGTTTAGTCAGGGCACACACCATATATTTT. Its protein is CASSLVRAHTIYF.

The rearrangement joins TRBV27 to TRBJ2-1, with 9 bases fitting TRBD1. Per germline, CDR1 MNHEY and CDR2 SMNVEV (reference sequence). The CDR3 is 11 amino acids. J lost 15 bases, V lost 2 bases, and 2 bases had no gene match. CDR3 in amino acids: CASSLGTGLFF. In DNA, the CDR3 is TGTGCCAGCAGTTTAGGGACAGGGCTGTTCTTC.

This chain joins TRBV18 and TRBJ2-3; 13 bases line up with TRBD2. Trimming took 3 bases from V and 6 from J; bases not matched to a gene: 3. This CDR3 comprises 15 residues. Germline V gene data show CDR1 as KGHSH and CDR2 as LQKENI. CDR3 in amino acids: CASSPPGLAGDTQYF. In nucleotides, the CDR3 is TGTGCCAGCTCACCCCCGGGACTAGCGGGGGATACGCAGTATTTT.